This record covers a single T cell receptor (beta chain). The antigen remains undetermined. UMI-labeled 5' RACE was used, and it produced the TCR beta libraries. TCRdb reprocessed the 5' RACE reads and stores each CDR3 protein as one record, lacking DNA. The table lists around 19,000 distinct CDR3 sequences, with 5.4% in the top ten. The data belong to a study of human CD8 memory T cell subsets. The CDR3 spans 18 residues. Germline CDR1 reads LGHNA; CDR2 reads YNFKEQ. Study results and limitations: Estimates computed with Chao1 suggested greater diversity in stem-like memory T cells than in precursor exhausted T cells.

This TCR was sampled from a human donor in good health. The chain joins TRBV4-2 to TRBJ2-1; TCRdb calls TRBD1, which cannot be checked without DNA. Sample: CD8+ T cells from PBMCs. The CDR3 region is CASSPYPLSSASYNEQFF.